The 24 T cell receptor beta chains below all came from one sample that was sequenced in a study of blood T cell repertoires in COVID-19. Produced via immunoSEQ multiplex PCR; TCRdb's table is partial and in-frame only. The data show more than 250,000 clones, about 86% seen once. What was sequenced was peripheral blood. The receptors were sampled from a woman aged 45-60 years with acute or convalescent COVID-19.

The CDR3: CASESSGETQYF. The CDR3 DNA reads as TGTGCCAGCGAGTCCTCAGGCGAGACCCAGTACTTC. This chain links TRBV2 with TRBJ2-5; D unresolved. Germline V gives CDR1 SNHLY, CDR2 FYNNEI. The CDR3 consists of 12 residues. V was clipped by 8 bases and J by 5 bases, with 12 bases between them.

In this sample, this clone turned up a few times. The rearrangement links TRBV19 to TRBJ2-2; 7 positions match TRBD1. V shed 4 bases and J 5 bases; nucleotides not matched to a gene: 7. Germline V gene data show CDR1 as LNHDA and CDR2 as SQIVND (reference sequence). The CDR3 consists of 15 residues. The CDR3 loop is CASSRALGQTGELFF. DNA for the CDR3: TGTGCCAGTAGTAGGGCCTTGGGACAGACCGGGGAGCTGTTTTTT.

This chain links TRBV6-4 with TRBJ1-2; 7 bases align to TRBD1. The junction had 7 bases not matched to a gene; V was cut back by 8 bases and J by 4 bases. The germline CDR1 and CDR2 sequences are MRHNA and SNTAGT. This CDR3 has 13 residues. The chain's CDR3 is CASSRGQLYGYTF. DNA for the CDR3: TGTGCCAGCTCCCGGGGACAGCTCTATGGCTACACCTTC.

The chain carries TRBV10-3 and TRBJ1-1, with TRBD1 matching 9 bases. The J segment lost 5 bases and the V segment lost 6 bases, leaving 4 bases of the junction unmatched. The germline V gene encodes CDR1 ENHRY and CDR2 SYGVKD. This CDR3 is built from 13 residues. The CDR3 loop reads CAIRGQGETEAFF. CDR3 bases: TGTGCCATCAGGGGACAGGGAGAGACTGAAGCTTTCTTT.

V and J are TRBV6-5 and TRBJ1-4, with TRBD1 as a possible D gene (5 bases). Germline V gives CDR1 MNHEY, CDR2 SVGAGI. The length of the CDR3 is 14 residues. V lost 8 bases and J lost 4, with 14 bases in between. This CDR3 reads CASDTGAFNEKLFF. In nucleotides, the CDR3 is TGTGCCAGCGACACAGGAGCCTTTAATGAAAAACTGTTTTTT.

This chain connects TRBV7-3 to TRBJ2-5; 7 bases are shared with TRBD2. J was trimmed by 7 bases and V by 4 bases; bases with no gene match: 6. The CDR3 spans 13 residues. Germline loops: CDR1 SGHTA, CDR2 FQGTGA. Here the CDR3 DNA reads TGTGCCAGCAGCTCAAGGGAGGGAGTGACCCAGTACTTC. It yields the protein CASSSREGVTQYF. Using reference TRBV7-3 and TRBJ2-5 for the parts outside the CDR3, the full variable domain is GAGVSQTPSNKVTEKGKYVELRCDPISGHTALYWYRQSLGQGPEFLIYFQGTGAADDSGLPNDRFFAVRPEGSVSTLKIQRTERGDSAVYLCASSSREGVTQYFGPGTRLLVL.

CDR3: CASSLGEGEAFF. The CDR3 DNA reads as TGTGCCAGCAGCTTAGGCGAGGGAGAAGCTTTCTTT. V usage is TRBV7-9 and J usage is TRBJ1-1; D is unresolved. Germline V gene sequence: CDR1 SEHNR, CDR2 FQNEAQ (reference sequence). This CDR3 is built from 12 residues. Trimming shortened V by 1 base and J by 8 bases, and 8 bases separated the two germline ends.

The chain recombines TRBV7-2 with TRBJ2-1, with D perhaps TRBD2 (6 bases). V shed 3 bases and J shed 7 bases, with 13 bases lying between them. This CDR3 is 14 amino acids long. Germline values: CDR1 SGHTA, CDR2 FQGNSA. The CDR3 loop reads CASSFGLTGNEQFF. The DNA for the CDR3 is TGTGCCAGCAGCTTTGGACTAACGGGGAATGAGCAGTTCTTC.

The CDR3 DNA reads as TGTGCCACCAGTCAGGCTGGGGGCTCCGGAAACACCATATATTTT. Protein product: CATSQAGGSGNTIYF. The V call is TRBV24-1, the J call TRBJ1-3, with a tentative D call TRBD1 (6 bases). The CDR3 is 15 amino acids. Germline V gene sequence: CDR1 KGHDR, CDR2 SFDVKD. The V end lost 6 bases, the J end lost 4 bases, and 15 bases lay between the germline ends.

The rearrangement links TRBV2 to TRBJ2-1, with 7 bases identical to TRBD1. The ends lost 6 bases at V and 0 bases at J; junction bases unmatched: 5. CDR1 SNHLY and CDR2 FYNNEI come from the germline V gene. The CDR3 is made up of 15 amino acids. The DNA of the CDR3 is TGTGCCAGCAGCGAACAGGGGAGCTCCTACAATGAGCAGTTCTTC. Protein product: CASSEQGSSYNEQFF. The whole variable domain, remainder taken from reference TRBV2 and TRBJ2-1, is EPEVTQTPSHQVTQMGQEVILRCVPISNHLYFYWYRQILGQKVEFLVSFYNNEISEKSEIFDDQFSVERPDGSNFTLKIRSTKLEDSAMYFCASSEQGSSYNEQFFGPGTRLTVL.

Comments on this clone: Other DNA sequences in this sample translate to the same CDR3. The chain links TRBV19 to TRBJ2-5; 8 bases map to TRBD1. Looked up from germline, CDR1 is LNHDA and CDR2 is SQIVND (reference sequence). V was pared by 1 base and J by 1 base, with 2 bases of the junction left unmatched. The CDR3 has 15 residues. As DNA, the CDR3 is TGTGCCAGTAGTATAGCAGGGGGCCTCCAAGAGACCCAGTACTTC. Protein: CASSIAGGLQETQYF.

The V call is TRBV30, the J call TRBJ1-6, with 7 positions matching TRBD1. CDR3 length: 15 amino acids. With 2 bases clipped from V and 8 bases from J, the junction kept 9 bases outside the gene matches. Germline CDR1 and CDR2: GTSNPN and SVGIG (reference sequence). CDR3 residues: CAWSSGTAEYSPLHF. CDR3 bases: TGTGCCTGGAGTTCCGGGACAGCGGAGTATTCACCCCTCCACTTT.

V is TRBV4-3 and J is TRBJ2-7, with TRBD2 identical over 9 bases. The V gene end was trimmed by 0 bases and the J gene end by 5 bases; junction bases not matched to a gene: 11. Germline V gene sequence: CDR1 LGHNA, CDR2 YSLEER. CDR3 length: 17 residues. CDR3 DNA: TGCGCCAGCAGCCAAGAGGTAGGAGCGGGAGGTAGGGACGAGCAGTACTTC. Its protein product is CASSQEVGAGGRDEQYF.

V and J are TRBV25-1 and TRBJ2-5; no clear D. This CDR3 has 13 residues. Germline V gene sequence: CDR1 MGHDK, CDR2 SYGVNS. Trimming left V 5 bases short and J 5 bases short, with 12 bases between. This CDR3 reads CASSLQSTETQYF. Written as DNA, the CDR3 is TGTGCCAGCAGTCTACAGAGTACGGAGACCCAGTACTTC.

The chain combines TRBV5-6 with TRBJ1-5; 9 nucleotides line up with TRBD1. With V trimmed by 0 bases and J by 7 bases, 2 bases remained unmatched. There are 14 residues in the CDR3. The V gene's germline CDR1 is SGHDT and CDR2 YYEEEE. The chain's CDR3 is CASSLGQGGQPQHF. CDR3 coding DNA: TGTGCCAGCAGCTTGGGACAGGGGGGCCAGCCCCAGCATTTT.

V and J are TRBV6-5 and TRBJ1-1, with 9 bases lining up with TRBD1. Trimming at V came to 4 bases and at J to 5 bases, leaving 8 bases not matched to a gene. Germline V CDR1 and CDR2: MNHEY, SVGAGI. The CDR3 runs to 15 residues. The CDR3 spells CASSSHTGGRTEAFF. CDR3 coding DNA: TGTGCCAGCAGTTCACATACAGGGGGCAGGACTGAAGCTTTCTTT.

This clone was seen a few times. The gene calls are TRBV5-4 and TRBJ1-1, with 10 bases lining up with TRBD1. V was clipped by 2 bases and J by 5 bases; unmatched bases: 6. Germline V CDR1 and CDR2: SGHNT, YYREEE (reference sequence). This CDR3 has 15 residues. Here the CDR3 DNA reads TGTGCCAGCAGCTTACCCGGACAGGGGGTAACTGAAGCTTTCTTT. Translating it yields CASSLPGQGVTEAFF.

The genes are TRBV25-1 and TRBJ2-1, with D possibly being TRBD1 (6 bases). Looked up from germline, CDR1 is MGHDK and CDR2 is SYGVNS. Trimming took off 2 bases at V and 14 bases at J, with 22 bases between the two ends. The CDR3 extends over 15 amino acids. CDR3 residues: CASSEQGIVQVPEFF. CDR3 DNA sequence: TGTGCCAGCAGTGAACAGGGGATAGTCCAAGTTCCCGAGTTCTTC.

The rearrangement uses TRBV7-2 and TRBJ1-4; TRBD1 agrees at 10 bases. Trimming took 5 bases from V and 7 from J; bases not matched to a gene: 10. Looked up from germline, CDR1 is SGHTA and CDR2 is FQGNSA. The CDR3 contains 16 residues. The CDR3 loop is CASSPLLTGGSEKLFF. The CDR3 coding sequence is TGTGCCAGCAGCCCCCTCCTGACAGGGGGCAGTGAAAAACTGTTTTTT.

This rearrangement joins TRBV19 to TRBJ1-5; 12 nucleotides match TRBD1. The V and J ends lost 6 bases and 6 bases, in that order; junction bases with no gene match: 6. This CDR3 has 15 residues. Germline CDR1 and CDR2: LNHDA and SQIVND (reference sequence). The CDR3 reads CASRLGTGGGQPQHF. As DNA, the CDR3 is TGTGCCAGTAGGCTAGGGACAGGGGGCGGTCAGCCCCAGCATTTT.

The chain is built from TRBV11-2 and TRBJ2-5, with 7 bases matching TRBD1. V dropped 5 bases and J dropped 4; count of bases not matched to a gene: 7. Per the germline V gene, CDR1 is SGHAT and CDR2 is FQNNGV. This CDR3 is 14 amino acids long. Here the CDR3 DNA reads TGTGCCAGCAGCCCCCCGGACAGGAGAGAGACCCAGTACTTC. It specifies CASSPPDRRETQYF.

The chain joins TRBV19 to TRBJ2-1; D unclear. The germline V gene encodes CDR1 LNHDA and CDR2 SQIVND (reference sequence). V was pared by 5 bases and J by 3 bases, with 17 bases between. This CDR3 has 16 amino acids. The CDR3 DNA reads as TGTGCCAGTAGTGCAAGTCAAGTACTTATCTACAATGAGCAGTTCTTC. Translation: CASSASQVLIYNEQFF.

V is TRBV12-3 or TRBV12-4 and J is TRBJ1-1, with 8 bases matching TRBD1. Trimming at V came to 5 bases and at J to 11 bases, leaving 10 bases not matched to a gene. The CDR3 consists of 13 residues. The CDR3 protein is CASSPRQGSRAFF. CDR3 DNA sequence: TGTGCCAGCAGTCCTCGACAGGGGAGTAGGGCTTTCTTT.

This clone turned up a few times. This chain uses TRBV5-8 with TRBJ1-5; weak D call: TRBD1 (5 bases). Trimming removed 7 bases from V and 4 bases from J, with 21 bases in between. CDR3 length equals 16 residues. The germline gives CDR1 SGHTS, CDR2 YDEGEE. For the CDR3, the DNA is TGTGCCAGCGGAGATGGGTCGGGGGATCATAATCAGCCCCAGCATTTT. Its protein is CASGDGSGDHNQPQHF.